Listed here are 23 T cell receptor beta chains from one sample, sequenced in a study of T cells after yellow fever vaccination. TCRdb used MiXCR to reprocess the 5' RACE reads, holding one entry per CDR3 protein. The sample holds some 400,000 distinct CDR3 sequences, roughly a sixth seen once. Sequences were derived from PBMCs, sampled before the yellow fever booster vaccination. All receptors come from a young man who received the YFV17D yellow fever vaccine.

This clonotype showed up just a few times. CDR3 loop: CAWTLGFGGGNTEAFF. The CDR3 nucleotides read TGTGCCTGGACTCTCGGGTTCGGAGGGGGCAACACTGAAGCTTTCTTT. J is TRBJ1-1 and V is TRBV30, with 7 bases matching TRBD1. Per the germline V gene, CDR1 is GTSNPN and CDR2 is SVGIG (reference sequence). The CDR3 spans 16 residues. After removal of 4 bases from V and 2 bases from J, the junction contained 13 bases not matched to a gene.

Here the CDR3 reads CASSPRNRGKGTGELFF. CDR3 DNA: TGTGCCAGCAGTCCGCGTAACAGGGGAAAGGGCACCGGGGAGCTGTTTTTT. This rearrangement joins TRBV12-3 or TRBV12-4 to TRBJ2-2, with TRBD1 matching 7 bases. The CDR3 loop spans 17 amino acids. The V segment lost 5 bases and the J segment 4 bases; nucleotides outside the gene matches: 13.

In its sample, this clonotype was seen a few times. The CDR3: CASSQGQGQGAGELFF. DNA of the CDR3: TGCGCCAGCAGCCAAGGCCAGGGACAGGGGGCCGGGGAGCTGTTTTTT. This chain links TRBV4-3 with TRBJ2-2; the match to TRBD1 covers 11 bases. Germline CDR1 reads LGHNA; CDR2 reads YSLEER. The V gene end was trimmed by 1 base and the J gene end by 6 bases; junction bases not matched to a gene: 4. The CDR3 extends over 16 amino acids.

The chain uses TRBV4-1 and TRBJ1-4; D is undetermined. Trimming shortened V by 4 bases and J by 1 base, and 13 bases separated the two germline ends. Germline CDR1 reads MGHRA; CDR2 reads YSYEKL. The CDR3 totals 16 residues. The CDR3: CASSPLMGKTNEKLFF. The CDR3 nucleotides read TGCGCCAGCAGCCCTCTGATGGGGAAAACTAATGAAAAACTGTTTTTT.

The table lists this clonotype with a few counts. The V gene is TRBV9, the J gene TRBJ2-3, with TRBD2 matching over 10 bases. Per germline, CDR1 SGDLS and CDR2 YYNGEE. Germline trimming cut 2 bases from V and 3 bases from J; bases unmatched to any gene: 6. The CDR3 has 16 amino acids. The CDR3 DNA follows: TGTGCCAGCAGCGTCTGGGCTAGCGGGGGAACAGATACGCAGTATTTT. This encodes CASSVWASGGTDTQYF.

V usage is TRBV11-2 and J usage is TRBJ2-5; D ambiguous. From germline, CDR1 is SGHAT and CDR2 FQNNGV. Trimming removed 5 bases from V and 1 base from J, with 14 bases in between. There are 15 residues in the CDR3. CDR3 bases: TGTGCCAGCAGCCTCGGGTGGCGAGTCCAAGAGACCCAGTACTTC. It encodes CASSLGWRVQETQYF.

This clonotype was found a few times. The V and J genes are TRBV9 and TRBJ2-7; 12 bases line up with TRBD1. Germline lookup yields CDR1 SGDLS and CDR2 YYNGEE. The junction had 3 bases not matched to a gene; V was cut back by 2 bases and J by 3 bases. CDR3 size: 15 residues. Here the CDR3 reads CASSVGTGGDYEQYF. The CDR3 DNA reads TGTGCCAGCAGCGTCGGGACAGGGGGCGACTACGAGCAGTACTTC.

This clonotype was observed a handful of times. The V and J genes are TRBV12-3 or TRBV12-4 and TRBJ2-2; 7 bases match TRBD1. The CDR3 consists of 13 residues. V lost 5 bases to trimming and J lost 6 bases; unmatched junction nucleotides: 3. CDR3 bases: TGTGCCAGCAGTCGACAGGGAGCCGGGGAGCTGTTTTTT. Encoded protein: CASSRQGAGELFF.

The table lists this clonotype with a few counts. The chain is built from TRBV12-3 or TRBV12-4 and TRBJ2-3; 9 nucleotides agree with TRBD2. This CDR3 has 16 amino acids. The V segment lost 3 bases and the J segment 7 bases; nucleotides outside the gene matches: 11. CDR3 coding DNA: TGTGCCAGCAGTTTTGGTGTGGCGGGGGGGCTGAATACGCAGTATTTT. Protein: CASSFGVAGGLNTQYF.

This clonotype was detected only a few times. The gene calls are TRBV4-3 and TRBJ2-7, with TRBD2 identical over 8 bases. The germline gives CDR1 LGHNA, CDR2 YSLEER. The length of the CDR3 is 16 residues. The junction had 5 bases not matched to a gene; V was cut back by 0 bases and J by 1 base. The CDR3 DNA follows: TGCGCCAGCAGCCAAGATGCCGGGGGGGGATCCTACGAGCAGTACTTC. It translates to CASSQDAGGGSYEQYF.

The chain recombines TRBV20-1 with TRBJ1-5; no firm D call. Per germline, CDR1 DFQATT and CDR2 SNEGSKA (reference sequence). The CDR3 totals 12 residues. Trimming removed 1 base from V and 11 bases from J, with 12 bases in between. CDR3 protein: CSARAASGAQHF. The CDR3 bases are TGCAGTGCTAGAGCTGCTTCCGGGGCCCAGCATTTT.

This clonotype was seen repeatedly, ten times or more. The chain has TRBV5-1 and TRBJ2-7; 7 bases are a match to TRBD1. CDR1 and CDR2 (germline): SGHRS, YFSETQ. With 7 bases clipped from V and 4 bases from J, the junction kept 14 bases outside the gene matches. This CDR3 spans 15 amino acids. The CDR3 coding sequence is TGCGCCAGCGCCGCTCAGGCAGGGGGTTTGTACGAGCAGTACTTC. Translation: CASAAQAGGLYEQYF.

CDR3 sequence reads: CASSEDRGAYEQYF. CDR3 bases: TGTGCCAGCAGTGAGGACAGGGGAGCCTACGAGCAGTACTTC. This sequence joins TRBV6-1 and TRBJ2-7, with TRBD1 identical over 9 bases. Per the germline V gene, CDR1 is MNHNS and CDR2 is SASEGT. Trimming cost V 3 bases and J 2 bases; bases outside gene matches: 2. The CDR3 contains 14 residues.

This clonotype showed up just a few times. V is TRBV6-6 and J is TRBJ1-5, with TRBD1 matching 9 bases. CDR3 length: 13 residues. The germline CDR1 and CDR2 sequences are MNHNY and SVGAGI (reference sequence). With 2 bases clipped from V and 8 bases from J, the junction kept 1 base outside the gene matches. The CDR3 sequence is CASSYRDREPQHF. The CDR3 region has the DNA TGTGCCAGCAGTTACAGGGACAGGGAGCCCCAGCATTTT.

This sequence joins TRBV9 and TRBJ1-2, with D perhaps TRBD1 (5 bases). V shed 0 bases and J shed 8 bases, with 8 bases lying between them. Germline V gene sequence: CDR1 SGDLS, CDR2 YYNGEE. The CDR3 has 12 residues. The CDR3 loop is CASSVGTTGYTF. CDR3 nucleotides: TGTGCCAGCAGCGTAGGGACAACGGGCTACACCTTC.

There are a few counts of this clonotype. The rearrangement joins TRBV5-1 to TRBJ2-3, with 9 bases aligning to TRBD2. The V gene end was trimmed by 3 bases and the J gene end by 2 bases; junction bases not matched to a gene: 4. CDR1 and CDR2 (germline): SGHRS, YFSETQ. This CDR3 contains 15 residues. The CDR3 DNA reads TGCGCCAGCAGCTCTCTAGCGGGGTACACAGATACGCAGTATTTT. It encodes CASSSLAGYTDTQYF. The entire variable domain, with the rest obtained from reference TRBV5-1 and TRBJ2-3, is as follows: KAGVTQTPRYLIKTRGQQVTLSCSPISGHRSVSWYQQTPGQGLQFLFEYFSETQRNKGNFPGRFSGRQFSNSRSEMNVSTLELGDSALYLCASSSLAGYTDTQYFGPGTRLTVL.

This clonotype was counted between two and nine times. The CDR3 region is CASSPQLWPDTQYF. In DNA, the CDR3 is TGTGCCAGCAGTCCCCAGCTATGGCCAGATACGCAGTATTTT. The gene calls are TRBV7-2 and TRBJ2-3; D remains ambiguous. Trimming stripped 6 bases from V and 4 bases from J, with 14 bases between. Per the germline V gene, CDR1 is SGHTA and CDR2 is FQGNSA. CDR3 length: 14 residues. Variable domain in full (rest from reference TRBV7-2 and TRBJ2-3): GAGVSQSPSNKVTEKGKDVELRCDPISGHTALYWYRQSLGQGLEFLIYFQGNSAPDKSGLPSDRFSAERTGGSVSTLTIQRTQQEDSAVYLCASSPQLWPDTQYFGPGTRLTVL.

This clonotype occurred a few times. The chain is built from TRBV5-1 and TRBJ2-3; 7 nucleotides agree with TRBD2. Germline trimming cut 1 base from V and 3 bases from J; bases unmatched to any gene: 8. The CDR3 is 16 residues long. The germline gives CDR1 SGHRS, CDR2 YFSETQ. The CDR3 region has the DNA TGCGCCAGCAGCTTGTCTTCTTCCGGGGGGACAGATACGCAGTATTTT. This codes for CASSLSSSGGTDTQYF.

This clonotype has a handful of counts. The CDR3 reads CASSAHQGGRSGYTF. Here the CDR3 DNA reads TGTGCCAGCAGCGCACACCAGGGAGGCCGTAGTGGCTACACCTTC. The J gene is TRBJ1-2, the V gene TRBV7-2, with a possible D match to TRBD1 (5 bases). Trimming removed 5 bases from V and 7 bases from J, with 20 bases in between. This CDR3 spans 15 amino acids. The V gene's germline CDR1 is SGHTA and CDR2 FQGNSA.

The CDR3 here is CASSWGAGDEHQAFF. The DNA of the CDR3 is TGTGCCAGCAGCTGGGGGGCAGGGGATGAACACCAAGCTTTCTTT. The chain couples TRBV12-3 or TRBV12-4 to TRBJ1-1, with D possibly matching TRBD1 (6 bases). This CDR3 comprises 15 residues. Trimming shortened V by 6 bases and J by 9 bases, and 23 bases separated the two germline ends.

The chain is built from TRBV6-6 and TRBJ2-5; the D is unclear. CDR1 is MNHNY, CDR2 SVGAGI, per germline (reference sequence). The CDR3 length is 9 residues. Trimming took off 2 bases at V and 13 bases at J, with 5 bases between the two ends. CDR3 protein: CASSYPLYF. As DNA, the CDR3 is TGTGCCAGCAGTTACCCCCTGTACTTC.

V usage is TRBV4-1 and J usage is TRBJ1-2; weak D call: TRBD1 (5 bases). V was shortened by 6 bases and J by 7 bases, with 18 bases between the two germline ends. CDR1 is MGHRA, CDR2 YSYEKL, per germline. The length of the CDR3 is 14 residues. CDR3 protein: CASRDPVRGSGYTF. The CDR3 bases are TGCGCCAGCAGGGACCCAGTGAGGGGCAGTGGCTACACCTTC.

This clonotype was detected only a few times. The chain is built from TRBV5-1 and TRBJ1-1, with 8 bases that match TRBD1. This CDR3 has 18 amino acids. J lost 0 bases, V lost 4 bases, and 14 bases had no gene match. Germline lookup yields CDR1 SGHRS and CDR2 YFSETQ. The CDR3 spells CASSDGQGGIGMNTEAFF. The CDR3 nucleotides are TGCGCCAGCAGCGACGGACAGGGAGGGATCGGCATGAACACTGAAGCTTTCTTT.